This TCR beta chain was captured by sequencing in a study of blood T cell repertoires in COVID-19. In the study overall: Sample material is recorded as cDNA or gDNA derived from T cells, B-cell-depleted T cells, or PBMCs.

This CDR3 region has 11 residues. Trimming removed 7 bases at V and 3 bases at J, with 3 bases between. The germline V gene has CDR1 SNHLY and CDR2 FYNNEI. In the original processing: Amplification with reference gene primers provided the estimates of nucleated cell counts. Only in-frame clones appear in the TCRdb table, and some are missing; sequencing was by immunoSEQ multiplex PCR. Clone size and V and J calls were adopted from that table, with D and trimming inferred from the DNA. The sample contains 110,000 or so clones, about 88% of which appear only once. This clonotype originated in an older woman who had recovered from COVID-19. The V call is TRBV2, the J call TRBJ2-2, with D unclear. Sample: peripheral blood. CDR3 protein: CASTYTGELFF. CDR3 coding DNA: TGTGCCAGCACATACACCGGGGAGCTGTTTTTT.